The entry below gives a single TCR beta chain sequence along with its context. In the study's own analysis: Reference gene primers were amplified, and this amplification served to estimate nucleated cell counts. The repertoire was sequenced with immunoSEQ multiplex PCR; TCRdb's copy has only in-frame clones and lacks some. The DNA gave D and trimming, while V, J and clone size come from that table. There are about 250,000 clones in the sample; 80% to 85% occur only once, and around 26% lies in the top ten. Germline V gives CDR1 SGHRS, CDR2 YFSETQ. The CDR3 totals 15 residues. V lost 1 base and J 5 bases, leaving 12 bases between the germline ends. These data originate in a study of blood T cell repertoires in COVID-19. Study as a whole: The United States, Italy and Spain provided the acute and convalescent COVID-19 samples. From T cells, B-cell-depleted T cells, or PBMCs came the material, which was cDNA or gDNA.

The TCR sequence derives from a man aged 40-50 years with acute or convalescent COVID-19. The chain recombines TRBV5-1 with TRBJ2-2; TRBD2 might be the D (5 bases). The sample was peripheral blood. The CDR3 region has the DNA TGCGCCAGCAGCTTGCGGGGTTCCGGAACCGGGGAGCTGTTTTTT. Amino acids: CASSLRGSGTGELFF.